Below, 18 T cell receptor beta chains from the same sample are listed, as sequenced in a study of blood T cells in healthy people across ages. The authors ran a second PCR of about 7 to 12 cycles using a sample-barcoded 5' primer and a J-beta primer mix. TCRdb re-derived calls from the 5' RACE reads in MiXCR, one entry per CDR3 protein. The sample lists about 640,000 distinct CDR3 sequences; roughly 53% were seen once. The sample consisted of blood. Source of these receptors: a man aged 55 to 70 in good health.

This clonotype was seen once. The V gene is TRBV3-1, the J gene TRBJ1-1; the D is unclear. The germline V gene encodes CDR1 LGHDT and CDR2 YNNKEL (reference sequence). V lost 3 bases, J lost 5 bases, and 7 bases lay in between. This CDR3 is 12 amino acids long. The CDR3: CASSQSSTEAFF. The CDR3 DNA reads as TGTGCCAGCAGCCAGTCTAGTACTGAAGCTTTCTTT. The entire variable domain, with the rest obtained from reference TRBV3-1 and TRBJ1-1, is as follows: DTAVSQTPKYLVTQMGNDKSIKCEQNLGHDTMYWYKQDSKKFLKIMFSYNNKELIINETVPNRFSPKSPDKAHLNLHINSLELGDSAVYFCASSQSSTEAFFGQGTRLTVV.

The chain carries TRBV20-1 and TRBJ2-7; no firm D call. The CDR3 has 13 residues. CDR1 and CDR2 (germline): DFQATT, SNEGSKA (reference sequence). Deletions cut 5 bases from V and 0 bases from J, with 11 bases between. For the CDR3, the DNA is TGCAGTGCTGTCTCGTGGCTCTCCTACGAGCAGTACTTC. The encoded protein is CSAVSWLSYEQYF.

Only one count was recorded for this clonotype. The rearrangement uses TRBV12-3 or TRBV12-4 and TRBJ2-2; 9 bases agree with TRBD1. With V trimmed by 6 bases and J by 6 bases, 5 bases remained unmatched. This CDR3 spans 14 amino acids. The CDR3 nucleotides are TGTGCCAGCAGGCCGGGGACAGGGCCCGGGGAGCTGTTTTTT. This gives the protein CASRPGTGPGELFF.

V is TRBV2 and J is TRBJ2-1; D not resolved. The germline V and J ends were trimmed by 3 bases and 4 bases, with 7 bases remaining between them. The germline V gene has CDR1 SNHLY and CDR2 FYNNEI. This CDR3 contains 13 residues. Here the CDR3 reads CASSDQLYNEQFF. DNA of the CDR3: TGTGCCAGCAGTGACCAGTTGTACAATGAGCAGTTCTTC.

The chain uses TRBV3-1 and TRBJ2-7; D tentatively fits TRBD1 or TRBD2 (5 bases each). Per the germline V gene, CDR1 is LGHDT and CDR2 is YNNKEL (reference sequence). CDR3 length: 15 amino acids. Trimming removed 3 bases at V and 0 bases at J, with 12 bases between. CDR3 loop: CASSQGDRYSYEQYF. CDR3 in DNA: TGTGCCAGCAGCCAGGGGGACCGCTACTCCTACGAGCAGTACTTC.

Only a few counts were recorded for this clonotype. CDR3 sequence (DNA): TGTGCCAGCAGTTTGGAACTCGGGGGTGCCAAAAACATTCAGTACTTC. This gives the protein CASSLELGGAKNIQYF. The J gene is TRBJ2-4, the V gene TRBV12-3 or TRBV12-4, with D possibly matching TRBD2 (6 bases). The CDR3 is 16 residues long. V was shortened by 3 bases and J by 1 base, with 13 bases between the two germline ends.

The chain uses TRBV5-1 and TRBJ2-3; TRBD1 aligns across 9 bases. The germline V gene has CDR1 SGHRS and CDR2 YFSETQ. With 2 bases clipped from V and 2 bases from J, the junction kept 3 bases outside the gene matches. The CDR3 consists of 15 residues. CDR3 region: CASSFGTGPTDTQYF. CDR3 in DNA: TGCGCCAGCAGCTTCGGGACAGGGCCCACAGATACGCAGTATTTT.

The rearrangement uses TRBV7-2 and TRBJ1-6; 10 nucleotides match TRBD1. J gave up 7 bases and V 5 bases, and 8 bases lay outside the gene matches. Per germline, CDR1 SGHTA and CDR2 FQGNSA. This CDR3 comprises 16 residues. Written as DNA, the CDR3 is TGTGCCAGCAGCAGTGGACAGGGGGTCTCCAATTCACCCCTCCACTTT. It translates to CASSSGQGVSNSPLHF.

The V call is TRBV20-1, the J call TRBJ1-5; 8 nucleotides align to TRBD1. V was pared by 1 base and J by 7 bases, with 9 bases of the junction left unmatched. Per the germline V gene, CDR1 is DFQATT and CDR2 is SNEGSKA (reference sequence). This CDR3 has 15 amino acids. In DNA form, the CDR3 reads TGCAGTGCTAGAGGTGAACAGGGGGTGGAACAGCCCCAGCATTTT. Amino acid sequence: CSARGEQGVEQPQHF.

The chain employs TRBV12-3 or TRBV12-4 and TRBJ2-1; D uncertain. The V end lost 3 bases, the J end lost 4 bases, and 13 bases lay between the germline ends. The CDR3 contains 15 residues. CDR3 protein: CASSFRASTYNEQFF. CDR3 nucleotides: TGTGCCAGCAGTTTTAGGGCCTCTACTTACAATGAGCAGTTCTTC.

The chain carries TRBV18 and TRBJ1-5; no reliable D call. The CDR3 totals 14 residues. Deletions cut 2 bases from V and 1 base from J, with 6 bases between. Germline V gene lookup returns CDR1 KGHSH and CDR2 LQKENI. The CDR3 DNA sequence: TGTGCCAGCTCACCAGGGGAAAGCAATCAGCCCCAGCATTTT. It encodes CASSPGESNQPQHF.

This clonotype was picked up a small number of times. The rearrangement uses TRBV5-1 and TRBJ2-4; D uncertain. Germline V CDR1 and CDR2: SGHRS, YFSETQ. V was pared by 1 base and J by 10 bases, with 15 bases between. There are 14 residues in the CDR3. CDR3 loop: CASSLSASGTIQYF. The CDR3 DNA reads as TGCGCCAGCAGCTTGTCTGCGTCTGGCACAATTCAGTACTTC.

This clonotype has more than one count but fewer than ten. V usage is TRBV20-1 and J usage is TRBJ2-4, with 8 bases lining up with TRBD1. Germline V gives CDR1 DFQATT, CDR2 SNEGSKA (reference sequence). Unmatched junction bases numbered 2, after V lost 0 bases and J lost 1 base. CDR3 length: 15 amino acids. DNA for the CDR3: TGCAGTGCTAGAGATCAGGGGGCGGCCAAAAACATTCAGTACTTC. Protein product: CSARDQGAAKNIQYF.

The chain couples TRBV28 to TRBJ2-4, with D hard to call. Judging by the DNA end, TRBJ2-7 fits better; the J call may be wrong. CDR1 MDHEN and CDR2 SYDVKM come from the germline V gene. The CDR3 is 12 amino acids. In DNA, the CDR3 is TGTGCCAGCATAAACAGTCAATACGAGCAGTACTTC. It yields the protein CASINSQYEQYF.

The table lists this clonotype with a few counts. The gene calls are TRBV20-1 and TRBJ2-7; D gene uncertain. Germline assignment: CDR1 DFQATT and CDR2 SNEGSKA (reference sequence). The CDR3 spans 13 residues. The V end was cut by 1 base, the J end by 0 bases, with 7 bases between. The CDR3 DNA reads TGCAGTGCTAGAGGGGCCAGCTCCTACGAGCAGTACTTC. Translation: CSARGASSYEQYF.

The rearrangement uses TRBV12-3 or TRBV12-4 and TRBJ1-1; weak D call: TRBD1 (5 bases). V shed 8 bases and J shed 5 bases, with 18 bases lying between them. The CDR3 loop spans 14 amino acids. The DNA for the CDR3 is TGTGCCAGCTCCCTCGGGGGAATTTTTACTGAAGCTTTCTTT. Encoded protein: CASSLGGIFTEAFF.

This clonotype occurred a few times. Germline and junction disagree at one end, which may indicate a read error. The CDR3, as DNA: TGTGCCAGTAGTTACGGCAGGGACTATGGCTACACCTTC. This encodes CASSYGRDYGYTF. This sequence joins TRBV6-2 or TRBV6-3 and TRBJ1-2; D is possibly TRBD1 (5 bases). Germline CDR1 reads MNHEY; CDR2 reads SVGEGT. This CDR3 contains 13 residues.

The chain has TRBV29-1 and TRBJ1-2; the match to TRBD1 covers 9 bases. V lost 3 bases to trimming and J lost 9 bases; unmatched junction nucleotides: 11. Germline V lookup: CDR1 SQVTM, CDR2 ANQGSEA. The CDR3 extends over 14 amino acids. CDR3 bases: TGCAGCGTTGACACCAGCGGGACAGGGAATCGCTACACCTTC. Protein sequence: CSVDTSGTGNRYTF.